Following are 18 T cell receptor beta chains from one sample sequenced in a study of spatial heterogeneity in lung cancer. In TCRdb, the 5' RACE reads were re-called with MiXCR into one record per CDR3 protein. The sample yields tens of thousands of distinct CDR3 sequences, roughly 5.9% seen once. Described time point: sample taken at primary tumor resection. Sequences were derived from PBMCs, sampled at surgery. The receptors stem from a female donor with early-stage non-small cell lung cancer.

This clonotype was counted at least ten times. The J gene is TRBJ2-7, the V gene TRBV28, with 9 bases identical to TRBD2. The V gene's germline CDR1 is MDHEN and CDR2 SYDVKM. This CDR3 is 15 amino acids long. Losses at the gene ends were 6 bases for V and 2 bases for J; bases not matched to a gene: 8. In nucleotides, the CDR3 is TGTGCCAGCAGAGTTAGCGGGAGTTCCGCCTACGAGCAGTACTTC. Its protein is CASRVSGSSAYEQYF.

This clonotype was seen repeatedly, ten times or more. This rearrangement joins TRBV11-2 to TRBJ2-1, with D unresolved. Trimming removed 3 bases from V and 5 bases from J, with 11 bases in between. Germline V gene sequence: CDR1 SGHAT, CDR2 FQNNGV. CDR3 length equals 14 residues. CDR3 nucleotide sequence: TGTGCCAGCAGCTTCGGCTCCTTTGACAATGAGCAGTTCTTC. This gives the protein CASSFGSFDNEQFF.

This clonotype was found many times. V gene TRBV7-9 combines with J gene TRBJ2-7, with D unresolved. V lost 1 base, J lost 2 bases, and 9 bases lay in between. Germline V lookup: CDR1 SEHNR, CDR2 FQNEAQ (reference sequence). The length of the CDR3 is 14 residues. Here the CDR3 DNA reads TGTGCCAGCAGCTTAGGGGCACTAACCTACGAGCAGTACTTC. Translated, it gives CASSLGALTYEQYF.

The chain has TRBV18 and TRBJ2-7; 8 bases are shared with TRBD1. CDR3 length equals 13 residues. Germline V gene lookup returns CDR1 KGHSH and CDR2 LQKENI. CDR3 sequence (DNA): TGTGCCAGCTCACCGACAGGGGACGACGAGCGGTACGTC. Its translation: CASSPTGDDERYV.

This sequence joins TRBV7-9 and TRBJ1-6, with 10 bases lining up with TRBD1. Germline loops: CDR1 SEHNR, CDR2 FQNEAQ (reference sequence). The CDR3 contains 16 residues. Trimming took 1 base from V and 6 from J; bases not matched to a gene: 3. The CDR3 is CASSLGWDRGNSPLHF. DNA for the CDR3: TGTGCCAGCAGCTTAGGCTGGGACAGGGGTAATTCACCCCTCCACTTT.

This clonotype was detected a few times. J is TRBJ1-4 and V is TRBV5-1; TRBD1 aligns across 8 bases. Germline V gene data show CDR1 as SGHRS and CDR2 as YFSETQ. There are 15 residues in the CDR3. V lost 7 bases, J lost 8 bases, and 13 bases stayed unmatched. The CDR3: CASRPVGTGGEKLFF. The CDR3, as DNA: TGCGCCAGCCGCCCGGTGGGGACAGGAGGCGAAAAACTGTTTTTT. The variable domain in full, with the rest retrieved from reference TRBV5-1 and TRBJ1-4, is KAGVTQTPRYLIKTRGQQVTLSCSPISGHRSVSWYQQTPGQGLQFLFEYFSETQRNKGNFPGRFSGRQFSNSRSEMNVSTLELGDSALYLCASRPVGTGGEKLFFGSGTQLSVL.

This clonotype occurred many times. V and J are TRBV27 and TRBJ1-1; weak D call: TRBD1 (5 bases). Trimming pared 3 bases from V and 10 bases from J, leaving 12 bases between. Germline V gene data show CDR1 as MNHEY and CDR2 as SMNVEV (reference sequence). This CDR3 contains 12 residues. CDR3 in amino acids: CASSFLGGIAFF. CDR3 DNA: TGTGCCAGCAGTTTCTTGGGGGGAATAGCTTTCTTT.

This clonotype was observed many times. The gene calls are TRBV12-3 or TRBV12-4 and TRBJ2-3; either TRBD1 or TRBD2 may supply D (5 bases each). V was clipped by 0 bases and J by 3 bases, with 10 bases between them. There are 15 residues in the CDR3. In DNA, the CDR3 is TGTGCCAGCAGTTTAGCCGGGACCGGAACAGATACGCAGTATTTT. This codes for CASSLAGTGTDTQYF.

The rearrangement joins TRBV28 to TRBJ2-3; the D call may be TRBD1 or TRBD2 (6 bases each). Germline values: CDR1 MDHEN, CDR2 SYDVKM. V gave up 4 bases and J gave up 6 bases, with 14 bases separating them. The CDR3 runs to 14 residues. The CDR3 sequence: CASSYALGGDTQYF. CDR3 in DNA: TGTGCCAGCAGTTATGCCCTAGGGGGGGATACGCAGTATTTT.

There are many counts of this clonotype. The chain couples TRBV7-3 to TRBJ1-2, with 9 bases that match TRBD1. Looked up from germline, CDR1 is SGHTA and CDR2 is FQGTGA. Trimming cost V 1 base and J 11 bases; bases outside gene matches: 8. The CDR3 covers 14 residues. CDR3 sequence: CASSLNSGTGSYTF. The CDR3 nucleotides read TGTGCCAGCAGCTTAAATTCCGGGACAGGGAGTTACACCTTC.

This clonotype has a handful of counts. The V gene is TRBV5-6, the J gene TRBJ2-3; D gene uncertain. Germline loops: CDR1 SGHDT, CDR2 YYEEEE. The CDR3 runs to 15 residues. V lost 1 base to trimming and J lost 2 bases, with 11 bases between them. The CDR3: CASSLLKVATDTQYF. The DNA of the CDR3 is TGTGCCAGCAGCTTGTTGAAGGTAGCCACAGATACGCAGTATTTT.

This clonotype occurred many times. V is TRBV7-3 and J is TRBJ1-1; tentatively, D is TRBD1 (5 bases). CDR1 is SGHTA and CDR2 is FQGTGA in the germline V gene. This CDR3 spans 15 amino acids. Trimming took off 2 bases at V and 0 bases at J, with 10 bases between the two ends. CDR3 sequence: CASSLRGGMNTEAFF. In nucleotides, the CDR3 is TGTGCCAGCAGCTTACGGGGGGGAATGAACACTGAAGCTTTCTTT. Full variable domain (missing parts from reference TRBV7-3 and TRBJ1-1): GAGVSQTPSNKVTEKGKYVELRCDPISGHTALYWYRQSLGQGPEFLIYFQGTGAADDSGLPNDRFFAVRPEGSVSTLKIQRTERGDSAVYLCASSLRGGMNTEAFFGQGTRLTVV.

The chain combines TRBV10-3 with TRBJ1-6, with D tentatively TRBD1 (5 bases). Deletions cut 9 bases from V and 7 bases from J, with 10 bases between. The CDR3 is 12 residues long. Germline-derived CDR1 and CDR2 are ENHRY and SYGVKD. The CDR3 sequence is CAIAQGNSPLHF. For the CDR3, the DNA is TGTGCCATTGCCCAGGGCAATTCACCCCTCCACTTT.

The CDR3 here is CASSLGPLTVSNQPQHF. The CDR3, as DNA: TGTGCCAGCAGCTTAGGCCCATTGACAGTTAGCAATCAGCCCCAGCATTTT. The chain links TRBV7-2 to TRBJ1-5; TRBD1 might be the D (5 bases). Germline values: CDR1 SGHTA, CDR2 FQGNSA. The CDR3 spans 17 residues. V lost 1 base, J lost 0 bases, and 13 bases lay in between.

As concerns this clonotype: This clone may be a read error of a much larger clone one base away. This chain links TRBV6-5 with TRBJ1-6, with D perhaps TRBD1 (6 bases). Germline V lookup: CDR1 MNHEY, CDR2 SVGAGI. This CDR3 contains 15 residues. With 4 bases removed from V and 8 bases from J, the gap between germline ends came to 15 bases. For the CDR3, the DNA is TGTGCCAGCAGTTGGGGGCGGGCAGATGATTCACCCCTCCACTTT. It is translated as CASSWGRADDSPLHF.

This sequence joins TRBV20-1 and TRBJ1-5; 7 bases agree with TRBD1. Germline lookup yields CDR1 DFQATT and CDR2 SNEGSKA (reference sequence). This CDR3 is 12 amino acids long. Germline trimming cut 5 bases from V and 5 bases from J; bases unmatched to any gene: 3. CDR3 protein: CSAGRGDQPQHF. CDR3 sequence (DNA): TGCAGTGCTGGCAGGGGGGATCAGCCCCAGCATTTT.

This clonotype was detected many times. This chain uses TRBV29-1 with TRBJ2-3, with TRBD2 identical over 13 bases. The CDR3 contains 15 residues. CDR1 is SQVTM and CDR2 is ANQGSEA in the germline V gene. Trimming cost V 3 bases and J 3 bases; bases outside gene matches: 3. The CDR3 DNA reads TGCAGCGTTGAGCAACTAGCGGGGGGGACAGATACGCAGTATTTT. This translates into CSVEQLAGGTDTQYF.

This chain joins TRBV12-3 or TRBV12-4 and TRBJ2-7; 9 bases match TRBD1. V lost 2 bases and J lost 4; bases outside the gene matches: 6. This CDR3 contains 15 residues. CDR3 protein: CASSLQGQGTYEQYF. The CDR3 DNA sequence: TGTGCCAGCAGTTTACAAGGACAGGGGACGTACGAGCAGTACTTC.